This T cell receptor beta chain was sequenced in a study of blood T cell repertoires in COVID-19. Study overall: PBMCs, B-cell-depleted T cells, or T cells were the source of the cDNA or gDNA that made up the material.

Per the germline V gene, CDR1 is SGDLS and CDR2 is YYNGEE. The CDR3 sequence is 17 residues long. V lost 0 bases, J lost 0 bases, and 13 bases lay in between. Per the original methods: Estimated nucleated cell counts came from reference gene primer amplification. The assay was immunoSEQ multiplex PCR, and TCRdb's table has in-frame clones only and misses some. V, J and clone size derive from that table, while D and trimming were established from the DNA sequence. Found here are about 170,000 clones, approximately 80% of them singletons; the top ten hold around 8.9%. Patients in Seattle were enrolled during active infection, then followed longitudinally.

The chain joins TRBV9 to TRBJ1-5; D may be TRBD1 (6 bases). The specimen was peripheral blood. This sequence originates from a woman aged 80 or over with COVID-19, enrolled during active disease. The CDR3 is CASSVAGQLSSNQPQHF. CDR3 nucleotide sequence: TGTGCCAGCAGCGTAGCCGGACAGCTATCTAGCAATCAGCCCCAGCATTTT.